This T cell receptor (beta chain) was documented in a study of T cell responses to AZD1222 COVID-19 vaccine. Sequencing used immunoSEQ multiplex PCR; TCRdb keeps in-frame clones, though not all of them. The data show roughly 77,000 clones, with 92% seen just once and roughly 7% held by the top ten. The TCR comes from an adult in good health. This material consisted of peripheral blood, taken on day 0 of MenACWY control vaccination.

CDR3 nucleotide sequence: TGTGCCAGCAGCTTACTGGCGGGGGCCCTCACAGATACGCAGTATTTT. As protein: CASSLLAGALTDTQYF. The gene calls are TRBV7-2 and TRBJ2-3; weak D call: TRBD2 (7 bases). Germline loops: CDR1 SGHTA, CDR2 FQGNSA. This CDR3 is built from 16 residues. Trimming cost V 2 bases and J 2 bases, with 14 bases left between them.